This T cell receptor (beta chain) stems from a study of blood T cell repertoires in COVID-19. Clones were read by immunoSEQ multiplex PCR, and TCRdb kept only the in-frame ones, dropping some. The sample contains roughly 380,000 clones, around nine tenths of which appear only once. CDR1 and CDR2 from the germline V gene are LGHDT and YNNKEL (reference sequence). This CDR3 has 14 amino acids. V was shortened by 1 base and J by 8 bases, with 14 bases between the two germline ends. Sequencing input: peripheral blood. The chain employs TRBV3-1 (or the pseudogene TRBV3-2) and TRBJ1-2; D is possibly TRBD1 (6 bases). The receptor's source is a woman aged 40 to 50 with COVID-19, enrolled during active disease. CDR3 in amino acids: CASSQVGGLRGYTF. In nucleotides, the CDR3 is TGTGCCAGCAGCCAAGTGGGGGGGCTGCGCGGCTACACCTTC.